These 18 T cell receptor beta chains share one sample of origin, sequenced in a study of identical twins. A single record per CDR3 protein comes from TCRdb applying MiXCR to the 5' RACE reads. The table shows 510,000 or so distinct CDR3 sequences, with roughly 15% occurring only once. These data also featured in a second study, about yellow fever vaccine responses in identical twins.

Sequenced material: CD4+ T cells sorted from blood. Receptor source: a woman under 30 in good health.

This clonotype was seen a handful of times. The CDR3 nucleotides read TGCAGTACTGTCTTAGCGGGAAGCTCCTACAATGAGCAGTTCTTC. Residues: CSTVLAGSSYNEQFF. The chain combines TRBV20-1 with TRBJ2-1; TRBD2 matches at 8 bases. This CDR3 is built from 15 residues. CDR1 is DFQATT, CDR2 SNEGSKA, per germline (reference sequence). The trim removed 8 bases at V and 0 bases at J, leaving 9 bases unmatched.

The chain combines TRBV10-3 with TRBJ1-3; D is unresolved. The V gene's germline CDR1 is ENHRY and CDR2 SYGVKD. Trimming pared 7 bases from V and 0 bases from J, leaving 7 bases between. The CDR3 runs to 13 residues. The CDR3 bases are TGTGCCATCATGCCAGGCTCTGGAAACACCATATATTTT. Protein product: CAIMPGSGNTIYF.

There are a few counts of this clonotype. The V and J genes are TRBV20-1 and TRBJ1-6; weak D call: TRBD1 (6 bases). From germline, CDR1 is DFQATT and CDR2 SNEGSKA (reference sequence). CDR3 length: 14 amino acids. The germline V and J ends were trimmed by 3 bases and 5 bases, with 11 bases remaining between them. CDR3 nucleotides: TGCAGTGCTAGGGCCGGACAGCATAATTCACCCCTCCACTTT. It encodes CSARAGQHNSPLHF.

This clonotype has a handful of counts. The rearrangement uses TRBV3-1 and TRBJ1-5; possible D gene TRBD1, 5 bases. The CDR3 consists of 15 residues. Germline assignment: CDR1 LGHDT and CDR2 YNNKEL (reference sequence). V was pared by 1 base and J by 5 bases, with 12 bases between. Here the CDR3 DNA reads TGTGCCAGCAGCCAAGGCACAGGATGGGATCAGCCCCAGCATTTT. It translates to CASSQGTGWDQPQHF. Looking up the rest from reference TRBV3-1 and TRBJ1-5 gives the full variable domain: DTAVSQTPKYLVTQMGNDKSIKCEQNLGHDTMYWYKQDSKKFLKIMFSYNNKELIINETVPNRFSPKSPDKAHLNLHINSLELGDSAVYFCASSQGTGWDQPQHFGDGTRLSIL.

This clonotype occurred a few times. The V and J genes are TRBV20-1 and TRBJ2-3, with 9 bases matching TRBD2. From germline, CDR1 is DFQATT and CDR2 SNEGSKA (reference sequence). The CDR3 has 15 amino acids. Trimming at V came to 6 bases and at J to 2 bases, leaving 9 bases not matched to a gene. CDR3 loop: CSALTSGEATDTQYF. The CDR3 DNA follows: TGCAGTGCGCTGACTAGCGGCGAGGCCACAGATACGCAGTATTTT.

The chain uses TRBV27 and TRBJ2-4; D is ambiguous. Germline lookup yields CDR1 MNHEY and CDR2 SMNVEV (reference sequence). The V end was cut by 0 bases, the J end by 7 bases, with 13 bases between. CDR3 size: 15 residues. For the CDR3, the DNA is TGTGCCAGCAGTTTATCGGTCAGCCCAGGTAACATTCAGTACTTC. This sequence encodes CASSLSVSPGNIQYF.

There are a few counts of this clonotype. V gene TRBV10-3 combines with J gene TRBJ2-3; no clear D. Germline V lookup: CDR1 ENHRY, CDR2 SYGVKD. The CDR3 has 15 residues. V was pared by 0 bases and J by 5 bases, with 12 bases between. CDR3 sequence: CAISESILSGDTQYF. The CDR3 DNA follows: TGTGCCATCAGTGAGTCGATCTTGTCAGGAGATACGCAGTATTTT.

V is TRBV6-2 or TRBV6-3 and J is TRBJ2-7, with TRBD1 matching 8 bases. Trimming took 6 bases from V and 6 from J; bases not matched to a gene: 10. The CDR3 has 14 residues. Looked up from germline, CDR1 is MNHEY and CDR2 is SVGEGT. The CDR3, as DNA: TGTGCCAGCAGAATGACAGGGGCTAGGAGCGAGCAGTACTTC. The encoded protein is CASRMTGARSEQYF.

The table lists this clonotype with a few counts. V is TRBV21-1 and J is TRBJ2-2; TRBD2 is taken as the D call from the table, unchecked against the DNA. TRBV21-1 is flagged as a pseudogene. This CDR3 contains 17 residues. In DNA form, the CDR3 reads TGTGCCAGCAGCAACCCGGTTGGCGGGAGTCGCACCGGGGAGCTGTTTTTT. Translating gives CASSNPVGGSRTGELFF.

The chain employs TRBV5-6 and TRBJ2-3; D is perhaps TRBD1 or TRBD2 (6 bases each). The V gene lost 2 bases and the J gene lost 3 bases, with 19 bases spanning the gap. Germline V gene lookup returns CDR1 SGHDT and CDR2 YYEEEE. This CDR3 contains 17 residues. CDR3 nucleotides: TGTGCCAGCAGCTTTCAGTCCGGGGGCTTTTTGACAGATACGCAGTATTTT. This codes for CASSFQSGGFLTDTQYF.

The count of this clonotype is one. The CDR3 region is CATGTGSSGANVLTF. In DNA form, the CDR3 reads TGTGCCACCGGGACAGGATCCTCTGGGGCCAACGTCCTGACTTTC. V is TRBV24-1 and J is TRBJ2-6; 8 bases agree with TRBD1. J gave up 0 bases and V 9 bases, and 3 bases lay outside the gene matches. Per the germline V gene, CDR1 is KGHDR and CDR2 is SFDVKD. This CDR3 comprises 15 residues.

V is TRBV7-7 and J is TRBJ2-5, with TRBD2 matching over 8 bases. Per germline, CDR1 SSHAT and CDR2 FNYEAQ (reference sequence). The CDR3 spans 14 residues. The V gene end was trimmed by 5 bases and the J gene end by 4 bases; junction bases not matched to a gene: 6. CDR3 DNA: TGTGCCAGCAGCCCCAGCGGGAGTGGAGAGACCCAGTACTTC. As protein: CASSPSGSGETQYF.

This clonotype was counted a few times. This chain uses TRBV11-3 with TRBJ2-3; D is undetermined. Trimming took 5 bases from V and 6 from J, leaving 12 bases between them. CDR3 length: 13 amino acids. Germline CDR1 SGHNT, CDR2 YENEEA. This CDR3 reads CASSLQQFDTQYF. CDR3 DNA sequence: TGTGCCAGCAGCCTGCAGCAGTTTGATACGCAGTATTTT.

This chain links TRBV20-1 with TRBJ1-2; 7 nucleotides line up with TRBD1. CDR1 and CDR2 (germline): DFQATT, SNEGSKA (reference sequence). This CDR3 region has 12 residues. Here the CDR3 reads CKTDRPGYGYTF. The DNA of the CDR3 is TGCAAAACGGACAGGCCCGGGTATGGCTACACCTTC.

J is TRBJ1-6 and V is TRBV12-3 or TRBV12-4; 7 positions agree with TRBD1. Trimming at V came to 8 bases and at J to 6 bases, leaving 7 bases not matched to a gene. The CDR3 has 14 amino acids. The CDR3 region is CASQKGASNSPLHF. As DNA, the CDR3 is TGTGCCAGCCAAAAGGGGGCTTCTAATTCACCCCTCCACTTT.

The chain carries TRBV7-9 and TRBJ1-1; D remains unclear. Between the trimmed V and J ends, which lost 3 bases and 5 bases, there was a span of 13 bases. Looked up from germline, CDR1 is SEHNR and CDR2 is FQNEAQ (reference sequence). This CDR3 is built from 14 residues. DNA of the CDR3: TGTGCCAGCAGCTTCCAAGGGAAGGTGACTGAAGCTTTCTTT. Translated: CASSFQGKVTEAFF.

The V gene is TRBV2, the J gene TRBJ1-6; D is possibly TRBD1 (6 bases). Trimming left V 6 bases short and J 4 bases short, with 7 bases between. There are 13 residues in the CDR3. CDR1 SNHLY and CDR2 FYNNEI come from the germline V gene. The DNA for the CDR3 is TGTGCCAGCAGGGGGGCTTATAATTCACCCCTCCACTTT. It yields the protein CASRGAYNSPLHF.

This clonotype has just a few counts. The CDR3 DNA reads TGTGCCAGCAGTTTTTGGGGAATAGGAGAGTACTTC. It translates to CASSFWGIGEYF. The rearrangement uses TRBV28 and TRBJ2-7, with D unclear. Germline-derived CDR1 and CDR2 are MDHEN and SYDVKM. Trimming took off 3 bases at V and 11 bases at J, with 14 bases between the two ends. The length of the CDR3 is 12 residues.